The subject of this entry is one TCR beta chain. There were TCR beta CDR3 regions amplified from RNA transcripts. The primer set for the first-round RT-PCR of the TCR CDR3 was HTBI. TCRdb re-derived calls from the multiplex PCR reads in MiXCR, one entry per CDR3 protein. Of a few hundred thousand distinct CDR3 sequences in the sample, 15% to 20% were seen once. The CDR3 contains 16 residues. Looked up from germline, CDR1 is SGDLS and CDR2 is YYNGEE. V was trimmed by 3 bases and J by 0 bases, leaving 10 bases between them. The sample originates from a study of T cells in Graves' hyperthyroidism and ophthalmopathy.

The source of this sequence is a man younger than 30 with Graves' ophthalmopathy. Specimen: blood. This rearrangement joins TRBV9 to TRBJ1-6; perhaps TRBD1 as D (5 bases). CDR3 protein: CASSEEGSSYNSPLHF. CDR3 DNA sequence: TGTGCCAGCAGCGAGGAGGGGAGCTCCTATAATTCACCCCTCCACTTT.